This T cell receptor (beta chain) appears in the sequencing data of a study of blood T cell repertoires in COVID-19. Study at large: Specimens from acute and convalescent COVID-19 originated in the United States, Italy and Spain.

Measured with immunoSEQ multiplex PCR; TCRdb has only the in-frame clones, and not every one. This sample has 90,000 to 120,000 clones, with under 75% found just once. Only a few counts were recorded for this clone. From germline, CDR1 is SGHRS and CDR2 YFSETQ. The CDR3 is 13 amino acids. Trimming took 1 base from V and 6 from J, leaving 11 bases between them. The chain uses TRBV5-1 and TRBJ2-7; D might be TRBD2 (5 bases). Sequences were obtained from peripheral blood. This receptor was identified in an elderly man with acute or convalescent COVID-19. Here the CDR3 DNA reads TGCGCCAGCAGCTTGCGGGATGAGGGCGAGCAGTACTTC. This gives the protein CASSLRDEGEQYF.